This T cell receptor (beta chain) was profiled in a study of OX40 agonist ivuxolimab in advanced cancers. For the study at large: Hepatocellular carcinoma, melanoma, renal cell or head and neck cancer occurred in dose-escalation patients. Previous treatment with anti-PD-1, anti-PD-L1 or anti-CTLA-4 therapy was allowed; less than 45% had received some. Regarding the study as a whole: In CD8+ T cells, expanded clones were on average more numerous than in CD4+. The study found among the lowest clonal expansion in partial responders at 0.1-3.0 mg/kg.

The germline CDR1 and CDR2 sequences are MDHEN and SYDVKM. V gave up 2 bases and J gave up 4 bases, with 18 bases separating them. The CDR3 consists of 17 residues. Sequencing used immunoSEQ multiplex PCR; TCRdb keeps in-frame clones, though not all of them. The sample includes roughly 53,000 clones, approximately 88% seen only once; the top ten take less than 15%. To note about this clone: What it binds is unknown.

The starting material was CD4+ or CD8+ T cells sorted from blood, obtained in a trial of the OX40 agonist ivuxolimab. The TCR sequence derives from an adult with an advanced solid tumor such as melanoma, head and neck, liver or kidney cancer. V gene TRBV28 combines with J gene TRBJ1-5, with D unresolved. CDR3 sequence: CASSLPVVPGGNQPQHF. CDR3 DNA: TGTGCCAGCAGTTTACCGGTCGTCCCTGGAGGGAATCAGCCCCAGCATTTT.